These T cell receptor beta chains were read from a single sample in a study of T cell responses to AZD1222 COVID-19 vaccine. The method was immunoSEQ multiplex PCR; TCRdb's version includes in-frame clones alone and lacks a portion of them. This sample carries fewer than 110,000 clones, roughly 90% of them seen once, and the ten largest clones take around 8.6%. The specimen was peripheral blood, collected 28 days after the second AZD1222 dose. These receptors all come from an adult who received the AZD1222 COVID-19 vaccine. The CDR3 runs from the conserved cysteine through the conserved F or W. D genes are given only for firm matches. Clone size is not always given. Where it is, it says once, few, many or a class for expanded clones.

v_gene,d_gene,abundance,j_gene,CDR3nt,CDR3aa
TRBV4-2,TRBD1,once,TRBJ1-5,TGTGCCAGCAGCCACCACGGACAGGGTCGTCAGCCCCAGCATTTT,CASSHHGQGRQPQHF
TRBV18,TRBD2,-,TRBJ2-5,TGTGCCAGCTCACCACTGACTAGCGGACAAGAGACCCAGTACTTC,CASSPLTSGQETQYF
TRBV7-8,-,-,TRBJ2-3,TGTGCCAGCAGCCACCAGGGTTTCACAGATACGCAGTATTTT,CASSHQGFTDTQYF
TRBV6-5,-,-,TRBJ2-5,TGTGCCGCAGGCGGGTTCCAAGAGACCCAGTACTTC,CAAGGFQETQYF
TRBV28,-,-,TRBJ2-5,TGTGCCAGCAGTTTATCCGGGACCGGGATAAGTACCCAGTACTTC,CASSLSGTGISTQYF
TRBV12-5,TRBD1,-,TRBJ1-1,TGTGCTAGTGGTTTGCAGGGGGCGCGCACTGAAGCTTTCTTT,CASGLQGARTEAFF
TRBV5-6,TRBD1,-,TRBJ1-4,TGTGCCAGCAGCCAGGAACGAGGCGTGGGGACAGGGAATGAAAAACTGTTTTTT,CASSQERGVGTGNEKLFF
TRBV5-6,-,once,TRBJ1-1,TGTGCCAGCAGCTTCTATTCCGGGGTGAACACTGAAGCTTTCTTT,CASSFYSGVNTEAFF
TRBV7-9,TRBD2,-,TRBJ2-5,TGTGCCAGCAGCTCTCTAGCGGAAAAAGAGACCCAGTACTTC,CASSSLAEKETQYF
TRBV5-6,-,-,TRBJ1-1,TGTGCCAGCACCGGACCCAGGAGATCGGCTTTCTTT,CASTGPRRSAFF
TRBV28,TRBD1,-,TRBJ1-1,TGTGCCAGCAGCCCAGGGGGACAGTTGAACACTGAAGCTTTCTTT,CASSPGGQLNTEAFF
TRBV5-4,TRBD1,once,TRBJ1-3,TGTGCCAGCAGTTTGGGACAGGCGGGTAGAAACACCATATATTTT,CASSLGQAGRNTIYF
TRBV7-9,-,-,TRBJ2-1,TGTGCCAGCAGCGACCGGGGCGCGGTGGGGGAGTTGAAGCAGTTCTTC,CASSDRGAVGELKQFF
TRBV12-3/TRBV12-4,TRBD1,-,TRBJ1-5,TGTGCCAGCAGAACACAGGGGCAGCCCCAGCATTTT,CASRTQGQPQHF
TRBV6-6,-,-,TRBJ2-6,TGTGCCAGCAGTCCTGGGGCCAACGTCCTGACTTTC,CASSPGANVLTF
TRBV5-5,-,-,TRBJ1-2,TGTGCCAGCAGATCCCCGGGACGGAGCTTCTATGGCTACACCTTC,CASRSPGRSFYGYTF
TRBV7-2,-,-,TRBJ2-3,TGTGCCAGCGGCTCGGCGGATCGAAAGTATTTT,CASGSADRKYF
TRBV9,TRBD1,-,TRBJ1-2,TGTGCCAGCAGCCCAGGGGGCGCGTCGGGCTACACCTTC,CASSPGGASGYTF